These 17 T cell receptor beta chains originate from one sample sequenced in a study of blood T cell repertoires in COVID-19. Method: immunoSEQ multiplex PCR; TCRdb's copy keeps in-frame clones and lacks some. The sample lists about 75,000 clones, under 90% seen once, with about 2.5% in the top ten. The sequencing input was peripheral blood. The receptors derive from a human donor in a cohort sampled during active COVID-19.

V and J are TRBV6-2 or TRBV6-3 and TRBJ2-1, with 7 bases aligning to TRBD2. After removal of 5 bases from V and 0 bases from J, the junction contained 4 bases not matched to a gene. This CDR3 comprises 15 residues. Germline CDR1 reads MNHEY; CDR2 reads SVGEGT. The DNA for the CDR3 is TGTGCCAGCAGTCGCGGGAGTAGCTCCTACAATGAGCAGTTCTTC. Its protein product is CASSRGSSSYNEQFF.

This chain joins TRBV27 and TRBJ2-2; D not resolved. Germline V gene lookup returns CDR1 MNHEY and CDR2 SMNVEV (reference sequence). V lost 2 bases and J lost 7, with 8 bases in between. The CDR3 runs 13 residues. CDR3 loop: CASSLGGHGELFF. The CDR3 coding sequence is TGTGCCAGCAGTTTAGGCGGCCACGGGGAGCTGTTTTTT.

The V call is TRBV3-1 (or the pseudogene TRBV3-2), the J call TRBJ2-1; D is possibly TRBD2 (6 bases). This CDR3 has 14 amino acids. Trimming removed 7 bases from V and 7 bases from J, with 17 bases in between. Per germline, CDR1 LGHDT and CDR2 YNNKEL (reference sequence). The CDR3 here is CASTRSGGRNEQFF. CDR3 coding DNA: TGTGCCAGCACCCGATCTGGGGGGAGAAATGAGCAGTTCTTC.

The chain links TRBV19 to TRBJ1-6, with D unclear. Per the germline V gene, CDR1 is LNHDA and CDR2 is SQIVND (reference sequence). CDR3 length: 15 amino acids. The ends were cut back, 7 bases at V and 7 bases at J, with 17 bases in the middle. The CDR3 nucleotides read TGTGCCAGTAAAGAGGGCGCAGGTCCCAATTCACCCCTCCACTTT. It is translated as CASKEGAGPNSPLHF.

The chain uses TRBV5-6 and TRBJ2-5; D may be TRBD1 (6 bases). Trimming stripped 1 base from V and 1 base from J, with 11 bases between. Germline assignment: CDR1 SGHDT and CDR2 YYEEEE. This CDR3 is 15 amino acids long. The CDR3 reads CASSLLGRGQETQYF. CDR3 nucleotides: TGTGCCAGCAGCTTGTTAGGCAGGGGCCAAGAGACCCAGTACTTC.

The chain's CDR3 is CASSFSDRGHEKLFF. DNA for the CDR3: TGTGCCAGCAGCTTCTCTGACAGGGGGCATGAAAAACTGTTTTTT. The chain has TRBV7-2 and TRBJ1-4; TRBD1 matches 10 bases. Germline-derived CDR1 and CDR2 are SGHTA and FQGNSA. This CDR3 contains 15 residues. The J segment lost 6 bases and the V segment lost 3 bases, leaving 4 bases of the junction unmatched.

The chain recombines TRBV6-2 or TRBV6-3 with TRBJ2-1; the match to TRBD2 covers 11 bases. V lost 0 bases, J lost 5 bases, and 6 bases stayed unmatched. The germline CDR1 and CDR2 sequences are MNHEY and SVGEGT. The CDR3 has 17 amino acids. The CDR3: CASSYSLAGGTHNEQFF. The CDR3 coding sequence is TGTGCCAGCAGTTACTCTCTAGCGGGAGGTACCCACAATGAGCAGTTCTTC.

The rearrangement links TRBV9 to TRBJ2-3, with 11 bases aligning to TRBD2. Germline CDR1 SGDLS, CDR2 YYNGEE. This CDR3 is 15 amino acids long. J lost 1 base, V lost 4 bases, and 2 bases had no gene match. The CDR3 DNA reads TGTGCCAGCAGCTCGGGACTAGCGGGCACAGATACGCAGTATTTT. Its translation: CASSSGLAGTDTQYF.

The V call is TRBV28, the J call TRBJ2-5; 9 nucleotides agree with TRBD2. Germline V gene lookup returns CDR1 MDHEN and CDR2 SYDVKM. This CDR3 spans 16 amino acids. Trimming removed 6 bases from V and 2 bases from J; junction bases left unmatched: 10. The CDR3 sequence: CASRDRSGRRQETQYF. The CDR3 DNA follows: TGTGCCAGCAGGGATCGTAGCGGGAGACGGCAAGAGACCCAGTACTTC.

V gene TRBV15 combines with J gene TRBJ2-7; 10 nucleotides align to TRBD2. The trim removed 1 base at V and 2 bases at J, leaving 5 bases unmatched. This CDR3 has 16 residues. Looked up from germline, CDR1 is LNHNV and CDR2 is YYDKDF (reference sequence). The CDR3 sequence: CATSRGRAGGPYEQYF. The CDR3 coding sequence is TGTGCCACCAGCAGAGGGCGAGCGGGGGGGCCCTACGAGCAGTACTTC.

The J gene is TRBJ1-6, the V gene TRBV5-4, with TRBD1 as a possible D gene (6 bases). The CDR3 loop spans 14 amino acids. Looked up from germline, CDR1 is SGHNT and CDR2 is YYREEE (reference sequence). V was trimmed by 2 bases and J by 5 bases, leaving 8 bases between them. The CDR3 spells CASSLGQNNSPLHF. As DNA, the CDR3 is TGTGCCAGCAGCTTAGGACAGAATAATTCACCCCTCCACTTT.

This chain links TRBV7-9 with TRBJ2-3; 9 nucleotides line up with TRBD1. Trimming removed 5 bases from V and 6 bases from J; junction bases left unmatched: 6. CDR3 size: 14 residues. Germline CDR1 and CDR2: SEHNR and FQNEAQ (reference sequence). In DNA form, the CDR3 reads TGTGCCAGCAGCCCGGGACAGGGTCCCGATACGCAGTATTTT. Amino acids: CASSPGQGPDTQYF. The complete variable domain, with remaining parts taken from reference TRBV7-9 and TRBJ2-3, reads DTGVSQNPRHKITKRGQNVTFRCDPISEHNRLYWYRQTLGQGPEFLTYFQNEAQLEKSRLLSDRFSAERPKGSFSTLEIQRTEQGDSAMYLCASSPGQGPDTQYFGPGTRLTVL.

This chain links TRBV3-1 (or the pseudogene TRBV3-2) with TRBJ2-1; the match to TRBD2 covers 11 bases. This CDR3 contains 18 residues. Trimming cost V 0 bases and J 12 bases; bases outside gene matches: 16. Germline CDR1 LGHDT, CDR2 YNNKEL (reference sequence). The CDR3 loop is CASSQDMRTLAGVSGQFF. The CDR3 DNA is TGTGCCAGCAGCCAAGATATGCGGACACTAGCGGGAGTTTCGGGGCAGTTCTTC.

V and J are TRBV15 and TRBJ2-1; 7 bases align to TRBD2. Germline V gene lookup returns CDR1 LNHNV and CDR2 YYDKDF (reference sequence). The CDR3 contains 15 residues. Trimming took 3 bases from V and 8 from J; bases not matched to a gene: 10. In DNA, the CDR3 is TGTGCCACCAGCAGCCGGGACTACCCGGACGATGAGCAGTTCTTC. It encodes CATSSRDYPDDEQFF.

The chain combines TRBV19 with TRBJ1-4, with D unresolved. Germline CDR1 reads LNHDA; CDR2 reads SQIVND (reference sequence). V lost 6 bases and J lost 8, with 10 bases in between. The CDR3 consists of 12 residues. CDR3 bases: TGTGCCAGTAGGGCCTTGCGGGAAAAACTGTTTTTT. It codes for CASRALREKLFF.

The count of this clone is one. The CDR3 region is CASRPRLAGGRDTQYF. The CDR3 region has the DNA TGTGCCAGCAGGCCGCGGCTAGCGGGAGGCAGAGATACGCAGTATTTT. This rearrangement joins TRBV2 to TRBJ2-3; 11 bases match TRBD2. V trimming: 6 bases; J trimming: 5 bases; junction bases outside the gene matches: 10. CDR3 length: 16 amino acids. Germline V gene data show CDR1 as SNHLY and CDR2 as FYNNEI.

V and J are TRBV3-1 (or the pseudogene TRBV3-2) and TRBJ1-1; TRBD1 is a possible D gene (5 bases). The CDR3 has 15 amino acids. V was trimmed by 3 bases and J by 1 base, leaving 12 bases between them. Germline lookup yields CDR1 LGHDT and CDR2 YNNKEL (reference sequence). CDR3 nucleotide sequence: TGTGCCAGCAGCCACCCAGGAAGGGGGAACACTGAAGCTTTCTTT. Its protein product is CASSHPGRGNTEAFF.